This passage covers 32 T cell receptor beta chains from one sample sequenced in a study of T cell repertoires in cytomegalovirus infection. TCRdb reprocessed the reads via MiXCR and lists one record per CDR3 protein. Found here are roughly 300,000 distinct CDR3 sequences, 25% of them singletons; the top ten hold around 13%. Sequencing was carried out using PBMCs. All receptors come from a human donor in good health (CMV status not recorded). Some clones in this sample may be carry-over from other donors' samples.

The chain employs TRBV6-5 and TRBJ2-3, with 9 bases aligning to TRBD2. The CDR3 sequence is 18 residues long. The V gene end was trimmed by 5 bases and the J gene end by 1 base; junction bases not matched to a gene: 13. Germline CDR1 and CDR2: MNHEY and SVGAGI. The DNA of the CDR3 is TGTGCCAGCAGTCCCTTCGGGACTAGCCGGTTCGGCACAGATACGCAGTATTTT. It specifies CASSPFGTSRFGTDTQYF.

Worth noting for this clonotype: At one end, the junction sequence differs from germline, possibly due to a read error. The chain joins TRBV28 to TRBJ1-1; a possible D gene is TRBD1 (6 bases). Germline CDR1 is MDHEN and CDR2 is SYDVKM. CDR3 length: 10 residues. In nucleotides, the CDR3 is TGCTACGCGGGGGCGCGAGAAGCTTTCTTT. Protein product: CYAGAREAFF.

The V and J genes are TRBV29-1 and TRBJ1-2, with 10 bases lining up with TRBD1. Germline values: CDR1 SQVTM, CDR2 ANQGSEA. V was pared by 3 bases and J by 4 bases, with 8 bases of the junction left unmatched. This CDR3 has 15 residues. Here the CDR3 reads CSVDRGGQGSYGYTF. In nucleotides, the CDR3 is TGCAGCGTTGATAGAGGGGGACAGGGGAGCTATGGCTACACCTTC.

The V and J genes are TRBV27 and TRBJ2-3, with D unresolved. Trimming removed 5 bases from V and 2 bases from J, with 8 bases in between. This CDR3 has 13 amino acids. CDR1 is MNHEY, CDR2 SMNVEV, per germline (reference sequence). DNA for the CDR3: TGTGCCAGCAGTCCCCTCTTCACAGATACGCAGTATTTT. Protein sequence: CASSPLFTDTQYF.

The chain employs TRBV6-5 and TRBJ2-5; D gene unclear. Germline V CDR1 and CDR2: MNHEY, SVGAGI. V was cut by 2 bases and J by 5 bases, with 9 bases left in between. The CDR3 contains 13 residues. The CDR3 region is CASSYTSGETQYF. The DNA for the CDR3 is TGTGCCAGCAGTTACACCTCCGGGGAGACCCAGTACTTC.

The J gene is TRBJ2-5, the V gene TRBV6-8; weak D call: TRBD1 (6 bases). Trimming took 4 bases from V and 4 from J, leaving 13 bases between them. Germline V CDR1 and CDR2: MNHGY, SAAAGT. There are 14 residues in the CDR3. DNA for the CDR3: TGTGCCAGCAGTTCACCGACAGGAAGAGAGACCCAGTACTTC. This translates into CASSSPTGRETQYF.

This clonotype occurred a few times. This chain links TRBV12-3 or TRBV12-4 with TRBJ2-7, with 7 bases that match TRBD1. V gave up 6 bases and J gave up 7 bases; unmatched junction bases: 9. This CDR3 is built from 13 residues. The CDR3 is CASSRGQPGEQYF. CDR3 sequence (DNA): TGTGCCAGCAGCCGGGGACAGCCTGGTGAGCAGTACTTC.

The chain links TRBV11-2 to TRBJ2-2; 9 bases fit TRBD2. The CDR3 is made up of 14 amino acids. The junction had 3 bases not matched to a gene; V was cut back by 2 bases and J by 8 bases. From germline, CDR1 is SGHAT and CDR2 FQNNGV. The CDR3, as DNA: TGTGCCAGCAGCTTACTAGCGGGAAGTGGGGAGCTGTTTTTT. As protein: CASSLLAGSGELFF.

This clonotype occurred a few times. The V call is TRBV6-2 or TRBV6-3, the J call TRBJ2-7, with a weak D call TRBD1 (6 bases). Germline values: CDR1 MNHEY, CDR2 SVGEGT. Deletions cut 7 bases from V and 0 bases from J, with 7 bases between. The CDR3 covers 12 residues. Written as DNA, the CDR3 is TGTGCCAGCAAGACAGGCTCCTACGAGCAGTACGTC. Translated, it gives CASKTGSYEQYV.

This clonotype was counted ten times or more. The gene calls are TRBV7-2 and TRBJ2-2, with TRBD2 matching 8 bases. CDR3 length: 19 amino acids. The ends lost 1 base at V and 1 base at J; junction bases unmatched: 11. CDR1 and CDR2 (germline): SGHTA, FQGNSA. The CDR3 region is CASSLGVREAPMNTGELFF. Here the CDR3 DNA reads TGTGCCAGCAGCTTAGGGGTGCGGGAGGCCCCGATGAACACCGGGGAGCTGTTTTTT.

The V and J genes are TRBV19 and TRBJ2-7; 9 positions agree with TRBD2. There are 15 residues in the CDR3. Per the germline V gene, CDR1 is LNHDA and CDR2 is SQIVND (reference sequence). The junction had 6 bases not matched to a gene; V was cut back by 4 bases and J by 2 bases. The CDR3 DNA follows: TGTGCCAGTAGTACAAGCGGGGGGCAAACCTACGAGCAGTACTTC. Residues: CASSTSGGQTYEQYF.

V and J are TRBV20-1 and TRBJ1-1, with a possible D match to TRBD1 (6 bases). This CDR3 has 15 amino acids. CDR1 and CDR2 (germline): DFQATT, SNEGSKA (reference sequence). V gave up 0 bases and J gave up 2 bases, with 13 bases separating them. The CDR3 DNA follows: TGCAGTGCTAGAGATCCCCGGGGGGCTAACACTGAAGCTTTCTTT. The encoded protein is CSARDPRGANTEAFF.

In its sample, this clonotype was seen many times. The V call is TRBV7-2, the J call TRBJ1-2; TRBD1 matches at 8 bases. This CDR3 has 17 residues. Germline V lookup: CDR1 SGHTA, CDR2 FQGNSA. Germline trimming cut 1 base from V and 5 bases from J; bases unmatched to any gene: 12. CDR3 loop: CASSLDRQGMAVYGYTF. CDR3 DNA: TGTGCCAGCAGCTTAGATCGACAGGGGATGGCGGTTTATGGCTACACCTTC. Combining the CDR3 with reference TRBV7-2 and TRBJ1-2 gives the whole variable domain GAGVSQSPSNKVTEKGKDVELRCDPISGHTALYWYRQSLGQGLEFLIYFQGNSAPDKSGLPSDRFSAERTGGSVSTLTIQRTQQEDSAVYLCASSLDRQGMAVYGYTFGSGTRLTVV.

This clonotype was detected a few times. The chain carries TRBV7-9 and TRBJ2-7; 7 nucleotides align to TRBD1. CDR1 SEHNR and CDR2 FQNEAQ come from the germline V gene (reference sequence). Trimming cost V 4 bases and J 2 bases; bases outside gene matches: 5. The CDR3 has 14 amino acids. The CDR3 spells CASSSGTDTYEQYF. For the CDR3, the DNA is TGTGCCAGCAGCTCCGGGACAGACACCTACGAGCAGTACTTC.

In this sample, this clonotype turned up many times. The genes are TRBV7-3 and TRBJ1-6, with D unresolved. Trimming shortened V by 2 bases and J by 7 bases, and 9 bases separated the two germline ends. Germline loops: CDR1 SGHTA, CDR2 FQGTGA. The CDR3 spans 14 residues. In nucleotides, the CDR3 is TGTGCCAGCAGCTTAGGGGTGGGGAATTCACCCCTCCACTTT. Encoded protein: CASSLGVGNSPLHF.

This clonotype occurred many times. This chain links TRBV7-8 with TRBJ2-3; 13 bases are a match to TRBD2. CDR3 size: 15 residues. Germline lookup yields CDR1 SGHVS and CDR2 FQNEAQ. Trimming at V came to 5 bases and at J to 14 bases, leaving 13 bases not matched to a gene. Here the CDR3 reads CASSTYRLAGGSLYF. The CDR3 DNA is TGTGCCAGCAGCACCTACCGACTAGCGGGAGGTTCCCTGTATTTT.

J is TRBJ2-7 and V is TRBV6-2 or TRBV6-3; 9 bases are shared with TRBD2. With V trimmed by 6 bases and J by 2 bases, 5 bases remained unmatched. The CDR3 is 14 residues long. Germline-derived CDR1 and CDR2 are MNHEY and SVGEGT. The CDR3 DNA follows: TGTGCCAGCAGCGCGGCGGGAGGGCCCTACGAGCAGTACTTC. It translates to CASSAAGGPYEQYF.

V usage is TRBV19 and J usage is TRBJ1-1; D remains unclear. The germline CDR1 and CDR2 sequences are LNHDA and SQIVND (reference sequence). The ends were cut back, 4 bases at V and 1 base at J, with 7 bases in the middle. The CDR3 runs 13 residues. In DNA, the CDR3 is TGTGCCAGTAGTACAACAACGAACACTGAAGCTTTCTTT. Its protein product is CASSTTTNTEAFF.

With regard to this clonotype: With a much larger clone just one base away, this may be a read error. V usage is TRBV7-2 and J usage is TRBJ2-4; D gene ambiguous. Trimming removed 1 base from V and 1 base from J, with 5 bases in between. The CDR3 contains 14 residues. The germline gives CDR1 SGHTA, CDR2 FQGNSA. The CDR3 protein is CASSLEEAKNIQYF. Written as DNA, the CDR3 is TGTGCCAGCAGCTTAGAGGAGGCCAAAAACATTCAGTACTTC.

The chain combines TRBV6-2 or TRBV6-3 with TRBJ1-1; TRBD1 aligns across 7 bases. With V trimmed by 9 bases and J by 1 base, 5 bases remained unmatched. The germline gives CDR1 MNHEY, CDR2 SVGEGT. This CDR3 region has 13 residues. The CDR3 bases are TGTGCCAGTTACAGGGGAAAGAACACTGAAGCTTTCTTT. This sequence encodes CASYRGKNTEAFF.

This clonotype has just a few counts. The chain couples TRBV11-3 to TRBJ2-1, with D possibly being TRBD1 or TRBD2 (5 bases each). Trimming took off 5 bases at V and 9 bases at J, with 11 bases between the two ends. Germline V gene lookup returns CDR1 SGHNT and CDR2 YENEEA. The CDR3 spans 12 residues. The CDR3 DNA reads TGTGCCAGCAGCCCGAATGGGGGTGAGCAGTTCTTC. It specifies CASSPNGGEQFF.

Turning to this clonotype: One end of the junction does not line up with germline, which may come from a read error. The V and J genes are TRBV7-2 and TRBJ2-1, with D perhaps TRBD1 or TRBD2 (5 bases each). CDR1 and CDR2 (germline): SGHTA, FQGNSA. CDR3 length: 15 amino acids. The CDR3 DNA reads TGTGCCAGCAGCTTAGTCCGGGGCGGGTACAATGTGCAGTTCTTC. It specifies CASSLVRGGYNVQFF. The full variable domain, its missing parts supplied by reference TRBV7-2 and TRBJ2-1, is GAGVSQSPSNKVTEKGKDVELRCDPISGHTALYWYRQSLGQGLEFLIYFQGNSAPDKSGLPSDRFSAERTGGSVSTLTIQRTQQEDSAVYLCASSLVRGGYNVQFFGPGTRLTVL.

The genes are TRBV19 and TRBJ1-1; D unresolved. The ends were cut back, 7 bases at V and 1 base at J, with 13 bases in the middle. The germline gives CDR1 LNHDA, CDR2 SQIVND (reference sequence). This CDR3 spans 14 amino acids. CDR3 sequence (DNA): TGTGCCAGTACCCCCGGGAACAGGAACACTGAAGCTTTCTTT. It is translated as CASTPGNRNTEAFF.

V is TRBV4-2 and J is TRBJ2-1; 13 positions match TRBD2. CDR1 is LGHNA and CDR2 is YNFKEQ in the germline V gene. V was pared by 5 bases and J by 3 bases, with 4 bases of the junction left unmatched. The CDR3 is made up of 16 amino acids. CDR3 bases: TGTGCCAGCAGCGAACGGACTAGCGGGAGCTACAATGAGCAGTTCTTC. Translating it yields CASSERTSGSYNEQFF.

The CDR3 is CASSFRGPTQETQYF. CDR3 nucleotides: TGTGCCAGCAGCTTTAGGGGGCCGACTCAAGAGACCCAGTACTTC. The chain links TRBV11-2 to TRBJ2-5; 7 positions match TRBD1. This CDR3 region has 15 residues. Germline CDR1 is SGHAT and CDR2 is FQNNGV. With 3 bases clipped from V and 2 bases from J, the junction kept 6 bases outside the gene matches.

This clonotype has more than one count but fewer than ten. CDR3 sequence reads: CASSAGSVSSYNEQFF. In nucleotides, the CDR3 is TGTGCCAGCAGCGCCGGGTCGGTGAGCTCCTACAATGAGCAGTTCTTC. The rearrangement links TRBV7-2 to TRBJ2-1; D is undetermined. The V and J ends lost 5 bases and 0 bases respectively, with 14 bases between them. CDR3 length: 16 amino acids. Germline V gene lookup returns CDR1 SGHTA and CDR2 FQGNSA. Supplemented by reference TRBV7-2 and TRBJ2-1, the full variable domain reads GAGVSQSPSNKVTEKGKDVELRCDPISGHTALYWYRQSLGQGLEFLIYFQGNSAPDKSGLPSDRFSAERTGGSVSTLTIQRTQQEDSAVYLCASSAGSVSSYNEQFFGPGTRLTVL.

A remark on this clonotype: Since the CDR3 does not end with the conserved phenylalanine or tryptophan, this likely comes from a read error. This rearrangement joins TRBV7-9 to TRBJ2-1; 10 nucleotides align to TRBD1. V lost 4 bases, J lost 8 bases, and 8 bases stayed unmatched. This CDR3 has 15 amino acids. Germline CDR1 and CDR2: SEHNR and FQNEAQ (reference sequence). The CDR3: CASSSPGQGLDEQFL. CDR3 nucleotides: TGTGCCAGCAGCTCCCCGGGACAGGGGCTGGATGAGCAGTTCCTC.

The CDR3 sequence is CASSSTSGGEQYF. CDR3 bases: TGTGCCAGCAGCTCCACTAGCGGCGGCGAGCAGTACTTC. The chain links TRBV7-2 to TRBJ2-7, with 8 bases aligning to TRBD2. The germline V gene has CDR1 SGHTA and CDR2 FQGNSA. V shed 4 bases, J shed 6 bases, and the junction held 5 bases outside the gene matches. This CDR3 has 13 residues.

There are a few counts of this clonotype. The rearrangement joins TRBV6-5 to TRBJ1-2; tentatively, D is TRBD1 (5 bases). This CDR3 region has 17 residues. Germline CDR1 reads MNHEY; CDR2 reads SVGAGI. The ends were cut back, 5 bases at V and 1 base at J, with 20 bases in the middle. This CDR3 reads CASSRDRTLRLNYGYTF. CDR3 nucleotides: TGTGCCAGCAGTCGAGACAGAACGCTTCGCCTTAACTATGGCTACACCTTC.

The CDR3 region is CSASRGDQPQHF. CDR3 nucleotides: TGCAGTGCCTCCAGGGGGGATCAGCCCCAGCATTTT. The V and J genes are TRBV20-1 and TRBJ1-5; 7 bases are shared with TRBD1. Germline V gene lookup returns CDR1 DFQATT and CDR2 SNEGSKA (reference sequence). Trimming removed 6 bases from V and 5 bases from J; junction bases left unmatched: 4. This CDR3 is built from 12 residues.

The chain uses TRBV7-2 and TRBJ2-7; unclear D gene. CDR1 and CDR2 from the germline V gene are SGHTA and FQGNSA. The germline V and J ends were trimmed by 5 bases and 0 bases, with 14 bases remaining between them. This CDR3 spans 15 amino acids. CDR3: CASSESWAPSYEQYF. In nucleotides, the CDR3 is TGTGCCAGCAGCGAGTCCTGGGCCCCCTCCTACGAGCAGTACTTC.

This clonotype was found a few times. The chain links TRBV28 to TRBJ1-4; D ambiguous. The CDR3 spans 14 residues. Germline V gene sequence: CDR1 MDHEN, CDR2 SYDVKM. Trimming took off 3 bases at V and 8 bases at J, with 13 bases between the two ends. CDR3 nucleotide sequence: TGTGCCAGCAGTTTCCGGTTAGGAGTAGAAAAACTGTTTTTT. This sequence encodes CASSFRLGVEKLFF.